This T cell receptor beta chain was observed in a study of spatial heterogeneity in lung cancer. Study-wide findings and caveats: Tumor mutation count correlated with how many alpha and beta TCRs expanded intratumorally.

Time point in this sample: sample taken at primary tumor resection. The trim removed 0 bases at V and 6 bases at J, leaving 19 bases unmatched. CDR1 is LGHNA and CDR2 is YNFKEQ in the germline V gene. The CDR3 is made up of 20 amino acids. Individually, TCR cDNA molecules were each labelled with a unique molecular identifier. Via MiXCR, TCRdb re-called the 5' RACE reads, giving one row per CDR3 protein. The sample carries fewer than 4,500 distinct CDR3 sequences, roughly 6% recorded once. This clonotype was detected ten times or more. Its antigen is as yet unknown. The sample consisted of lung tumor tissue, taken at surgery. This clonotype was sampled from a male donor with early-stage non-small cell lung cancer. V gene TRBV4-2 combines with J gene TRBJ1-5; TRBD1 matches 8 bases. The CDR3 nucleotides read TGTGCCAGCAGCCAAGATCGAGCGGGGGGCCAGGGGGCCTCGAGTCAGCCCCAGCATTTT. Protein: CASSQDRAGGQGASSQPQHF.